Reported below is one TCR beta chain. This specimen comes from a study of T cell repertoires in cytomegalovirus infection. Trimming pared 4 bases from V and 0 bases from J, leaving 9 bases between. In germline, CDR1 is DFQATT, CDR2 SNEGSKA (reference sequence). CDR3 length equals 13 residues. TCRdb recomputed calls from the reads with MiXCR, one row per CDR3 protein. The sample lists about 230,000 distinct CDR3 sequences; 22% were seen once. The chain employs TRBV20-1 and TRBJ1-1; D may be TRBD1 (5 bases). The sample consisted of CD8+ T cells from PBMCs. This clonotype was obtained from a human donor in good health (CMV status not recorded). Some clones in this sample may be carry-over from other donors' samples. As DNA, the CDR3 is TGCAGTGCTATGGGGGAACTGAACACTGAAGCTTTCTTT. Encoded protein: CSAMGELNTEAFF.